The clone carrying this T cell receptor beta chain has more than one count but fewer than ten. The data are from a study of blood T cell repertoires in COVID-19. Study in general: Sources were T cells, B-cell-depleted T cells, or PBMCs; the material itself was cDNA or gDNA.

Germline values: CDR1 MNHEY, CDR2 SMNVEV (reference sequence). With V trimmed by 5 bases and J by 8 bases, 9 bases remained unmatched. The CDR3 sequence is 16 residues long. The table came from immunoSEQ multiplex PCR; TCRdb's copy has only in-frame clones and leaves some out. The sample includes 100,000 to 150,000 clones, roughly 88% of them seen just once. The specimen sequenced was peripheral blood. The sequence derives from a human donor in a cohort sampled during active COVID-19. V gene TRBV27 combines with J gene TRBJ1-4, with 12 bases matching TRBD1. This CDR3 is CASSPGTGGGREKLFF. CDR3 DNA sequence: TGTGCCAGCAGTCCAGGGACAGGGGGCGGTAGGGAAAAACTGTTTTTT.